The T cell receptor beta chain described here comes from a study of a mutant IDH1 vaccine in newly diagnosed glioma. Libraries were prepared by immunoSEQ multiplex PCR; TCRdb keeps only in-frame clonotypes and omits some of them. The sample holds fewer than 45,000 clones, around 84% seen once. Time point specified: week 11, during vaccination. Vaccine doses each comprised 300 ug of mutant IDH1 20-mer peptide, with topical imiquimod. Notes on this clone: The target antigen is unknown.

Looked up from germline, CDR1 is SGHTA and CDR2 is FQGNSA. The CDR3 runs to 15 residues. V lost 5 bases to trimming and J lost 4 bases; unmatched junction nucleotides: 6. Specimen: PBMCs, collected from a glioma patient whose treatment included an IDH1 peptide vaccine. The V gene is TRBV7-2, the J gene TRBJ1-4; 8 nucleotides align to TRBD1. The receptor was derived from a man aged 40-50 years with glioma. The CDR3 sequence is CASSLNRGGNEKLFF. CDR3 bases: TGTGCCAGCAGCCTGAACAGGGGGGGTAATGAAAAACTGTTTTTT.